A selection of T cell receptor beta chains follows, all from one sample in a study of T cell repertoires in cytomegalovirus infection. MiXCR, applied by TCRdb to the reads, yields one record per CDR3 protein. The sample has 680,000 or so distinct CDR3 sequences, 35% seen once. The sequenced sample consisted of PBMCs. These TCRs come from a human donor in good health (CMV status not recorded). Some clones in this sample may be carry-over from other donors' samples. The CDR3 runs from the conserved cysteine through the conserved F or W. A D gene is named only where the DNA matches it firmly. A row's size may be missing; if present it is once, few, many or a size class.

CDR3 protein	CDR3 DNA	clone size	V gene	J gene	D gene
CASTEREGADTQYF	TGTGCCAGCACCGAGCGGGAGGGCGCGGATACGCAGTATTTT	.	TRBV4-1	TRBJ2-3	TRBD2
CASNQNYEQYF	TGTGCCAGCAATCAGAATTACGAGCAGTACTTC	.	TRBV28	TRBJ2-7	.
CASSLVQGTNIQYF	TGTGCCAGCAGCTTAGTCCAGGGGACGAACATTCAGTACTTC	.	TRBV11-2	TRBJ2-4	.
CASNTGTASKETQYF	TGCGCCAGCAATACCGGGACCGCCTCAAAAGAGACCCAGTACTTC	.	TRBV5-1	TRBJ2-5	.
CASSPRNQETQYF	TGTGCCAGCTCACCCCGGAACCAAGAGACCCAGTACTTC	few	TRBV18	TRBJ2-5	.
CASSSDRGAYNEQFF	TGTGCCAGCAGCTCTGACAGAGGGGCCTACAATGAGCAGTTCTTC	many	TRBV7-2	TRBJ2-1	.
CASSLDSFQETQYF	TGTGCCAGCAGCTTGGACAGTTTCCAAGAGACCCAGTACTTC	.	TRBV7-9	TRBJ2-5	.
CASSISGGDYNEQFF	TGTGCCAGTAGTATATCCGGGGGTGACTACAATGAGCAGTTCTTC	few	TRBV19	TRBJ2-1	.
CASSLLPPRLTRNEQFF	TGTGCCAGCAGCTTGCTACCTCCCCGACTAACTCGTAATGAGCAGTTCTTC	.	TRBV5-5	TRBJ2-1	.
CASSIGGGTGLNTEAFF	TGTGCCAGTAGTATTGGGGGAGGGACAGGACTTAACACTGAAGCTTTCTTT	.	TRBV19	TRBJ1-1	TRBD1
CASSYGTAAGRETQYF	TGTGCCAGCAGTTACGGGACAGCCGCGGGGAGAGAGACCCAGTACTTC	many	TRBV6-2/TRBV6-3	TRBJ2-5	.
CASDTGASWQETQYF	TGTGCCAGCGATACAGGTGCAAGTTGGCAAGAGACCCAGTACTTC	many	TRBV6-1	TRBJ2-5	.